The 21 T cell receptor beta chains reported below all come from one sample, sequenced in a study of T cells after yellow fever vaccination. TCRdb reprocessed the 5' RACE reads via MiXCR and lists one record per CDR3 protein. The sample lists approximately 330,000 distinct CDR3 sequences, roughly 4% occurring once. The source was PBMCs, collected 5 days after the yellow fever booster vaccination. The receptors were gathered from a man aged 18 to 29 who received the YFV17D yellow fever vaccine.

This clonotype was detected a few times. The chain joins TRBV20-1 to TRBJ2-3; 10 bases line up with TRBD2. Germline loops: CDR1 DFQATT, CDR2 SNEGSKA (reference sequence). V lost 3 bases and J lost 2; bases outside the gene matches: 2. The CDR3 runs 14 residues. The CDR3 region has the DNA TGCAGTGCTAGCCTAGCGGGGGCCACAGATACGCAGTATTTT. Amino acids: CSASLAGATDTQYF.

The sample holds a few counts of this clonotype. V usage is TRBV7-6 and J usage is TRBJ1-1; TRBD1 matches at 8 bases. CDR3 length: 15 amino acids. In germline, CDR1 is SGHVS, CDR2 FNYEAQ. Trimming took 5 bases from V and 0 from J; bases not matched to a gene: 5. The CDR3 sequence is CASSPDRALNTEAFF. CDR3 DNA: TGTGCCAGCAGCCCGGACAGGGCCCTGAACACTGAAGCTTTCTTT.

The chain is built from TRBV7-9 and TRBJ1-6, with unresolved D. Germline assignment: CDR1 SEHNR and CDR2 FQNEAQ (reference sequence). This CDR3 contains 14 residues. Trimming cost V 3 bases and J 9 bases, with 12 bases left between them. CDR3 amino acids: CASSFWQFISPLHF. The CDR3, as DNA: TGTGCCAGCAGCTTTTGGCAGTTTATTTCACCCCTCCACTTT.

This clonotype was counted a few times. The chain uses TRBV12-3 or TRBV12-4 and TRBJ2-1; TRBD1 might be the D (6 bases). The CDR3 is 14 residues long. The V end was cut by 5 bases, the J end by 7 bases, with 15 bases between. The CDR3 nucleotides read TGTGCCAGCAGTCCCTCAGGGGTCGGGAATGAGCAGTTCTTC. Amino acid sequence: CASSPSGVGNEQFF.

This clonotype showed up many times. This rearrangement joins TRBV7-9 to TRBJ1-1; D ambiguous. V was cut by 5 bases and J by 3 bases, with 4 bases left in between. There are 11 residues in the CDR3. Germline CDR1 SEHNR, CDR2 FQNEAQ (reference sequence). As DNA, the CDR3 is TGTGCCAGCAGCCAATACACTGAAGCTTTCTTT. It specifies CASSQYTEAFF.

The chain employs TRBV19 and TRBJ2-1; TRBD2 agrees at 11 bases. With 9 bases clipped from V and 8 bases from J, the junction kept 15 bases outside the gene matches. CDR3 length: 16 residues. Germline CDR1 and CDR2: LNHDA and SQIVND (reference sequence). The CDR3: CASKSLAGGRLDEQFF. The CDR3 DNA reads as TGTGCCAGCAAATCCCTAGCGGGGGGCCGTCTGGATGAGCAGTTCTTC. Full variable domain (rest looked up from reference TRBV19 and TRBJ2-1): DGGITQSPKYLFRKEGQNVTLSCEQNLNHDAMYWYRQDPGQGLRLIYYSQIVNDFQKGDIAEGYSVSREKKESFPLTVTSAQKNPTAFYLCASKSLAGGRLDEQFFGPGTRLTVL.

The gene calls are TRBV27 and TRBJ2-7; D call uncertain. This CDR3 region has 15 residues. V shed 6 bases and J shed 0 bases, with 15 bases lying between them. Per germline, CDR1 MNHEY and CDR2 SMNVEV (reference sequence). The CDR3 region is CASRLGSPSSYEQYF. The CDR3, as DNA: TGTGCCAGCAGACTGGGCTCACCAAGCTCCTACGAGCAGTACTTC.

This clonotype has at least ten counts. This rearrangement joins TRBV5-1 to TRBJ1-1; D may be TRBD1 (6 bases). The CDR3 spans 12 residues. CDR1 and CDR2 from the germline V gene are SGHRS and YFSETQ. V was cut by 5 bases and J by 6 bases, with 11 bases left in between. The CDR3 DNA reads TGCGCCAGCAGTACGGGGGCTTCTGAAGCTTTCTTT. Amino acid sequence: CASSTGASEAFF.

This clonotype came up a few times. This chain joins TRBV6-5 and TRBJ1-2, with no clear D. With 0 bases removed from V and 7 bases from J, the gap between germline ends came to 18 bases. Germline CDR1 MNHEY, CDR2 SVGAGI. This CDR3 comprises 16 residues. CDR3 nucleotide sequence: TGTGCCAGCAGTTACTCGAGGCAGGTTATGCTGGTTGGCTACACCTTC. As protein: CASSYSRQVMLVGYTF.

This clonotype has ten or more counts. The rearrangement uses TRBV3-1 and TRBJ1-4, with a weak D call TRBD1 (6 bases). Germline loops: CDR1 LGHDT, CDR2 YNNKEL (reference sequence). Trimming took 3 bases from V and 5 from J, leaving 10 bases between them. The CDR3 is 14 residues long. DNA for the CDR3: TGTGCCAGCAGCCAGACAGGCGGGAATGAAAAACTGTTTTTT. Amino acids: CASSQTGGNEKLFF.

This clonotype was detected ten times or more. The chain couples TRBV18 to TRBJ1-1; 7 bases map to TRBD1. J gave up 0 bases and V 6 bases, and 7 bases lay outside the gene matches. The length of the CDR3 is 15 residues. CDR1 and CDR2 from the germline V gene are KGHSH and LQKENI. The CDR3 sequence is CASSSGGTMNTEAFF. DNA of the CDR3: TGTGCCAGCTCGTCAGGGGGAACCATGAACACTGAAGCTTTCTTT.

This clonotype was seen more than once but under ten times. This rearrangement joins TRBV6-5 to TRBJ2-7, with D possibly matching TRBD1 (6 bases). In germline, CDR1 is MNHEY, CDR2 SVGAGI. Trimming took 0 bases from V and 3 from J, leaving 12 bases between them. This CDR3 has 15 amino acids. CDR3 residues: CASSYSTRGYYEQYF. The CDR3 nucleotides are TGTGCCAGCAGTTACTCGACAAGGGGGTACTACGAGCAGTACTTC.

Many counts were recorded for this clonotype. V is TRBV3-1 and J is TRBJ2-3, with D uncertain. The V and J ends lost 4 bases and 2 bases respectively, with 4 bases between them. Germline V gene lookup returns CDR1 LGHDT and CDR2 YNNKEL (reference sequence). The CDR3 totals 12 residues. Here the CDR3 reads CASSRNTDTQYF. The CDR3 region has the DNA TGTGCCAGCAGCCGAAACACAGATACGCAGTATTTT.

This clonotype has only a few counts. This chain links TRBV7-6 with TRBJ1-3, with D maybe TRBD1 (5 bases). The CDR3 is made up of 15 amino acids. Per the germline V gene, CDR1 is SGHVS and CDR2 is FNYEAQ. V lost 5 bases to trimming and J lost 6 bases, with 17 bases between them. The CDR3 DNA follows: TGTGCCAGCAGCCGTTCAAACGGGGCTGTAAACACCATATATTTT. Residues: CASSRSNGAVNTIYF.

The rearrangement joins TRBV7-3 to TRBJ2-3; TRBD2 is a possible D gene (5 bases). Trimming removed 5 bases from V and 2 bases from J, with 14 bases in between. The CDR3 is 15 residues long. Germline values: CDR1 SGHTA, CDR2 FQGTGA. The CDR3 DNA reads as TGTGCCAGCAGCACCCGGGGTGGAGACACAGATACGCAGTATTTT. Residues: CASSTRGGDTDTQYF.

This clonotype appeared many times. V gene TRBV5-1 combines with J gene TRBJ1-1; possible D gene TRBD1, 5 bases. Germline loops: CDR1 SGHRS, CDR2 YFSETQ. The CDR3 has 15 amino acids. Trimming cost V 1 base and J 3 bases, with 13 bases left between them. The CDR3 sequence is CASSLIGGSDTEAFF. The DNA of the CDR3 is TGCGCCAGCAGCTTGATTGGGGGGAGCGACACTGAAGCTTTCTTT.

This clonotype has a count of ten or more. V gene TRBV15 combines with J gene TRBJ2-2, with 9 bases identical to TRBD1. V lost 3 bases and J lost 2; bases outside the gene matches: 4. Germline values: CDR1 LNHNV, CDR2 YYDKDF (reference sequence). The CDR3 contains 16 residues. As DNA, the CDR3 is TGTGCCACCAGCAGGGGGACAGGGAGAAACACCGGGGAGCTGTTTTTT. As protein: CATSRGTGRNTGELFF. The full variable domain, completed using reference TRBV15 and TRBJ2-2, is DAMVIQNPRYQVTQFGKPVTLSCSQTLNHNVMYWYQQKSSQAPKLLFHYYDKDFNNEADTPDNFQSRRPNTSFCFLDIRSPGLGDTAMYLCATSRGTGRNTGELFFGEGSRLTVL.

This clonotype was observed a handful of times. J is TRBJ2-3 and V is TRBV4-3, with D maybe TRBD2 (5 bases). Germline V gene data show CDR1 as LGHNA and CDR2 as YSLEER. The CDR3 spans 15 residues. Trimming left V 4 bases short and J 5 bases short, with 16 bases between. CDR3: CASSPSLGRGDTQYF. The CDR3 bases are TGCGCCAGCAGCCCAAGTCTCGGTCGGGGAGATACGCAGTATTTT.

V gene TRBV7-9 combines with J gene TRBJ1-1; D perhaps matches TRBD1 (5 bases). Trimming left V 10 bases short and J 1 base short, with 13 bases between. Per the germline V gene, CDR1 is SEHNR and CDR2 is FQNEAQ (reference sequence). This CDR3 contains 13 residues. This chain's CDR3 is CATDAGPNTEAFF. Here the CDR3 DNA reads TGTGCCACGGACGCAGGGCCGAACACTGAAGCTTTCTTT.

The gene calls are TRBV13 and TRBJ2-2; 9 bases align to TRBD2. From germline, CDR1 is PRHDT and CDR2 FYEKMQ (reference sequence). The CDR3 is made up of 17 amino acids. Trimming cost V 0 bases and J 7 bases; bases outside gene matches: 9. This CDR3 reads CASSLGRRGGRSGELFF. The CDR3 coding sequence is TGTGCCAGCAGCTTAGGCCGGCGGGGGGGCCGGAGCGGGGAGCTGTTTTTT.

The rearrangement uses TRBV5-1 and TRBJ2-2; D not resolved. V was pared by 7 bases and J by 1 base, with 11 bases between. The germline gives CDR1 SGHRS, CDR2 YFSETQ. This CDR3 comprises 14 residues. CDR3 amino acids: CASSQTLNTGELFF. The CDR3 coding sequence is TGCGCCAGCTCACAGACTTTGAACACCGGGGAGCTGTTTTTT.